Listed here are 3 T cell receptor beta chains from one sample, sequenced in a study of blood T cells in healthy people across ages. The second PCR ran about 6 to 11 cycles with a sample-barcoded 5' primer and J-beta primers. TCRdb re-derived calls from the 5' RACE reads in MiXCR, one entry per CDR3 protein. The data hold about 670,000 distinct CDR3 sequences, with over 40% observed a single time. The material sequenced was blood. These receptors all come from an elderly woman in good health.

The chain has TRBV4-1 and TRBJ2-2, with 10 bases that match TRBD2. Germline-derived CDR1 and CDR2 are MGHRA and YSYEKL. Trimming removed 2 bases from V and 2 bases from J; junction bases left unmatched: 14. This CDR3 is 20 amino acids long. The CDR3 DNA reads TGCGCCAGCAGCCAAACGCCCGGGAAGCGGGAGGGATCTAACACCGGGGAGCTGTTTTTT. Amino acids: CASSQTPGKREGSNTGELFF.

In nucleotides, the CDR3 is TGTGCCAGCAGCCCACAGGAATCCTACGAGCAGTACTTC. It codes for CASSPQESYEQYF. The chain combines TRBV7-9 with TRBJ2-7; TRBD1 might be the D (5 bases). Trimming shortened V by 5 bases and J by 1 base, and 9 bases separated the two germline ends. Germline-derived CDR1 and CDR2 are SEHNR and FQNEAQ (reference sequence). The CDR3 runs 13 residues.

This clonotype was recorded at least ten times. This CDR3 reads CASSVGGGIPKETQYF. The CDR3 DNA is TGTGCCAGCAGCGTAGGAGGGGGAATACCCAAAGAGACCCAGTACTTC. The chain joins TRBV9 to TRBJ2-5; perhaps TRBD1 as D (6 bases). Deletions cut 0 bases from V and 3 bases from J, with 15 bases between. The CDR3 extends over 16 amino acids. CDR1 is SGDLS and CDR2 is YYNGEE in the germline V gene.